Included here is one T cell receptor (beta chain) sequence, with context. These data originate in a study of blood T cell repertoires in COVID-19. Original data processing: Counts of nucleated cells, estimated from reference gene primer amplification, were obtained. Clones were read by immunoSEQ multiplex PCR, and TCRdb kept only the in-frame ones, dropping some. V and J calls plus clone size are reproduced from that table; the DNA served to infer D and trimming. Of approximately 490,000 clones listed, about nine tenths were seen once; the top ten hold 0.7%. This receptor was obtained from a young woman who had recovered from COVID-19. Sequencing was performed on PBMCs or T cells enriched from blood (not recorded which).

The CDR3 is CASSPLKGAGYGYTF. CDR3 bases: TGTGCCAGCAGCCCACTAAAAGGGGCAGGTTATGGCTACACCTTC. This rearrangement joins TRBV11-2 to TRBJ1-2, with D possibly being TRBD1 (5 bases). CDR1 is SGHAT and CDR2 is FQNNGV in the germline V gene. V was pared by 5 bases and J by 5 bases, with 18 bases between. The CDR3 has 15 residues.